The rows below give T cell receptor beta chains drawn from one sample of a study of a mutant IDH1 vaccine in newly diagnosed glioma. For these TCRs, the target antigens are not known. The repertoire was sequenced with immunoSEQ multiplex PCR; TCRdb's copy has only in-frame clones and lacks some. The sample comprises roughly 48,000 clones, roughly 90% of which are singletons, and 2% to 2.5% rests with the top ten. Sequencing used PBMCs, obtained from a glioma patient whose treatment included an IDH1 peptide vaccine. Receptors originate from a man in his fifties or sixties with glioma. The CDR3 runs from the conserved cysteine through the conserved F or W. The D gene is left open where the match is weak. Expanded clones get a size class; other rows say once, few or many, or leave the size out.

clone_size,v_call,j_call,d_call,cdr3_nt,cdr3_aa
once,TRBV30,TRBJ2-7,TRBD2,TGTGCCTGGAGCCAGCGGGGCGAGCAGTACTTC,CAWSQRGEQYF
NA,TRBV27,TRBJ1-1,NA,TGTGCCAGCAGTTTATTGGCAGGAGGAGGGAACACTGAAGCTTTCTTT,CASSLLAGGGNTEAFF
NA,TRBV19,TRBJ2-1,NA,TGTGCCAGTAGTGCCCGGACGGACAATGAGCAGTTCTTC,CASSARTDNEQFF
NA,TRBV19,TRBJ1-1,TRBD1,TGTGCCAGTAGAGGGACAGGGGTCCCATACACTGAAGCTTTCTTT,CASRGTGVPYTEAFF
NA,TRBV4-1,TRBJ1-4,NA,TGCGCCAGCAGCCATGGACCGGGACGGACTAAGGGGGAAAAACTGTTTTTT,CASSHGPGRTKGEKLFF
NA,TRBV19,TRBJ1-2,NA,TGTGCCAGTAGTAAAAGGCAGGCCGGTAGCAACTATGGCTACACCTTC,CASSKRQAGSNYGYTF
NA,TRBV6-5,TRBJ2-2,NA,TGTGCCAGCACCGACCGTGGGGGAACCGGGGAGCTGTTTTTT,CASTDRGGTGELFF
NA,TRBV5-5,TRBJ2-1,NA,TGTGCCAGCAGCTTGGATCCGAACAGATCCTACAATGAGCAGTTCTTC,CASSLDPNRSYNEQFF
NA,TRBV10-3,TRBJ1-5,TRBD1,TGTGCCATCAGTAGGACAGGGATTGATCAGCCCCAGCATTTT,CAISRTGIDQPQHF
NA,TRBV6-6,TRBJ1-1,NA,TGTGCCAGCAGCATTCAGGGCAGAGCTGAAGCTTTCTTT,CASSIQGRAEAFF
NA,TRBV2,TRBJ2-4,NA,TGTGCCAGCAGTCCTCAGGGGATAGCCAAAAACATTCAGTACTTC,CASSPQGIAKNIQYF
NA,TRBV10-2,TRBJ1-4,NA,TGCGCCAGCAGTGAGTTGGGGTCGGGTGAAAAACTGTTTTTT,CASSELGSGEKLFF
NA,TRBV28,TRBJ2-1,NA,TGTGCCAGCAGTGGTGCAGGGAGCTCCTCCTACAATGAGCAGTTCTTC,CASSGAGSSSYNEQFF
NA,TRBV27,TRBJ1-2,NA,TGTGCCAGCAGTTTAACAGGGAACTATGGCTACACCTTC,CASSLTGNYGYTF
NA,TRBV14,TRBJ1-2,NA,TGTGCCAGCAGCCAAGTTCCTTTTGATGGCTACACCTTC,CASSQVPFDGYTF
NA,TRBV4-2,TRBJ1-1,NA,TGTGCCAGCAGCACCAGCAGGGAGGTCACTGAAGCTTTCTTT,CASSTSREVTEAFF
NA,TRBV11-2,TRBJ2-2,TRBD2,TGTGCCAGCAACGGAGCGGGGGCCGCCGGGGAGCTGTTTTTT,CASNGAGAAGELFF
NA,TRBV19,TRBJ1-5,NA,TGTGCCAGTAAAGTGTCAGGGAACGATCAGCCCCAGCATTTT,CASKVSGNDQPQHF
NA,TRBV7-8,TRBJ1-4,NA,TGTGCCAGCACCCAAATCGGGGGGGCGAATGAAAAACTGTTTTTT,CASTQIGGANEKLFF
NA,TRBV5-1,TRBJ1-6,TRBD1,TGCGCCAGCAGCCCCGGCGGCAGGGGGAATTCACCCCTCCACTTT,CASSPGGRGNSPLHF
NA,TRBV5-4,TRBJ1-1,NA,TGTGCCAGCAGCCCCCGGACCGGCTCTGACACTGAAGCTTTCTTT,CASSPRTGSDTEAFF
NA,TRBV6-5,TRBJ2-3,NA,TGTGCCAGCAGTTACTCGAATGGCCCGCCAGATACGCAGTATTTT,CASSYSNGPPDTQYF
NA,TRBV2,TRBJ2-5,TRBD1,TGTGCCAGCAATCGACAGGGGGCCACGACCCAGTACTTC,CASNRQGATTQYF
NA,TRBV5-4,TRBJ2-2,NA,TGTGCCAGCAGCCTTCAGGGACGGGACACCGGGGAGCTGTTTTTT,CASSLQGRDTGELFF
few,TRBV4-1,TRBJ1-1,NA,TGCGCCAGCAGCCATGGCAGATTTGACACTGAAGCTTTCTTT,CASSHGRFDTEAFF
NA,TRBV2,TRBJ1-5,NA,TGTGCTTCACAACGGCCGGGGGGCCAGCCCCAGCATTTT,CASQRPGGQPQHF
NA,TRBV18,TRBJ1-4,NA,TGTGCCAGCTCAACACATGCTAAAGAAAAACTGTTTTTT,CASSTHAKEKLFF
NA,TRBV7-8,TRBJ2-1,NA,TGTGCCAGCAGCGCCCCCCTCCGGGATCCCTCCTACAATGAGCAGTTCTTC,CASSAPLRDPSYNEQFF
NA,TRBV2,TRBJ2-5,NA,TGTGCCACGGGCAGGGGCCGAAAAGAGACCCAGTACTTC,CATGRGRKETQYF
NA,TRBV4-3,TRBJ2-2,TRBD2,TGCGCCAGCAGCCAAGTAGCTAGCGGGGGGCAGGTTACCGGGGAGCTGTTTTTT,CASSQVASGGQVTGELFF
few,TRBV7-6,TRBJ1-1,NA,TGTGCCAGCAGCTTATCAGGTCTGGTTGCTTTCTTT,CASSLSGLVAFF
NA,TRBV28,TRBJ1-6,NA,TGTGCCAGCAGTTCCCTCAGGGCCCGCTATTCACCCCTCCACTTT,CASSSLRARYSPLHF
NA,TRBV27,TRBJ2-7,TRBD1,TGTGCCAGCAGTTTAGACAGGGGGCGAAACGAGCAGTACTTC,CASSLDRGRNEQYF
NA,TRBV11-2,TRBJ2-1,NA,TGTGCCAGCAGCTTAGATCTCGGAAGATCCTACAATGAGCAGTTCTTC,CASSLDLGRSYNEQFF
NA,TRBV5-1,TRBJ2-5,TRBD2,TGCGCCAGCAGCCCTCAGGCTAGCGGGGGACAAGAGACCCAGTACTTC,CASSPQASGGQETQYF
NA,TRBV6-1,TRBJ2-7,NA,TGTGCCAGCAGTGTAGGCCCAGGGATCTACGAGCAGTACTTC,CASSVGPGIYEQYF
NA,TRBV27,TRBJ1-5,NA,TGTGCCAGCCGCCTAGGGCCCTCGCTTCGGAGCAATCAGCCCCAGCATTTT,CASRLGPSLRSNQPQHF
NA,TRBV30,TRBJ1-1,NA,TGTGCCTGGGGGCCAGGGCACGGAACTGAAGCTTTCTTT,CAWGPGHGTEAFF
NA,TRBV28,TRBJ1-2,NA,TGTGCCAGCAGTCTCCGAGGGGGTGCTAACTATGGCTACACCTTC,CASSLRGGANYGYTF
once,TRBV29-1,TRBJ2-3,TRBD1,TGCAGCGCCAAGACAGGGGGCGCAGATACGCAGTATTTT,CSAKTGGADTQYF
NA,TRBV7-9,TRBJ2-7,TRBD1,TGTGCCAGCAGCAGGGGGGCAGGGGGCAACTACGAGCAGTACTTC,CASSRGAGGNYEQYF
NA,TRBV15,TRBJ1-3,NA,TGTGCCACCAGCAGAGACAGGGTTGCTGGAAACACCATATATTTT,CATSRDRVAGNTIYF
NA,TRBV28,TRBJ1-5,NA,TGTGCCAGCAGCCCCGACAGTAATCAGCCCCAGCATTTT,CASSPDSNQPQHF
NA,TRBV10-3,TRBJ2-7,TRBD1,TGTGCCATCAGTGAACCAGGGGGCGCGGGTAACTACGAGCAGTACTTC,CAISEPGGAGNYEQYF
once,TRBV7-2,TRBJ2-7,NA,TGTGCCAGCCGGACGGGCGGCTCCTACGAGCAGTACTTC,CASRTGGSYEQYF
NA,TRBV11-1,TRBJ2-7,TRBD2,TGTGCCAGCAGCTTAGCGCCGGGAGGGGGAGACTACGAGCAGTACTTC,CASSLAPGGGDYEQYF
NA,TRBV5-6,TRBJ2-7,TRBD1,TGTGCCAGCAGCCCAGACAGGGTTCAGCAGTACTTC,CASSPDRVQQYF
NA,TRBV21-1,TRBJ2-7,NA,TGTGCCAGCAGCGCCCGCTATGGGGGTACCTACGAGCAGTACTTC,CASSARYGGTYEQYF
NA,TRBV6-6,TRBJ1-5,NA,TGTGCCAGCAGATTCAACAGAGATAGCAATCAGCCCCAGCATTTT,CASRFNRDSNQPQHF
NA,TRBV25-1,TRBJ2-7,TRBD2,TGTGCCAGCAGGAGGACTAGCGGGCTTTCCTACGAGCAGTACTTC,CASRRTSGLSYEQYF
NA,TRBV4-2,TRBJ2-1,TRBD2,TGTGCCAGCAGCCAGGCCCAGCGGGGAAGCTCCTACAATGAGCAGTTCTTC,CASSQAQRGSSYNEQFF
few,TRBV7-2,TRBJ2-5,NA,TGTGCCAGCAGTGGCGTATACGGAACCCAAGAGACCCAGTACTTC,CASSGVYGTQETQYF
NA,TRBV27,TRBJ1-1,NA,TGTGCCAGCAGTTTATCACGGGGGGGCACTGAAGCTTTCTTT,CASSLSRGGTEAFF
once,TRBV20-1,TRBJ2-7,TRBD2,TGCAGTGCTAGAGAGGGGGGGGAGCAGTACTTC,CSAREGGEQYF
NA,TRBV18,TRBJ1-4,NA,TGTGCCAGCTCCCAAAGAGGGACACCTCCTTCAACTAATGAAAAACTGTTTTTT,CASSQRGTPPSTNEKLFF
once,TRBV7-9,TRBJ2-7,NA,TGTGCCAGCAGCTTAGCGGTAGGGACGTACGAGCAGTACTTC,CASSLAVGTYEQYF
NA,TRBV13,TRBJ2-3,TRBD1,TGTGCCAGCAGAAGACAGGGTCAGCTCACAGATACGCAGTATTTT,CASRRQGQLTDTQYF
NA,TRBV10-2,TRBJ2-7,TRBD1,TGCGCCAGCAGTGAACGGACAGGCGAGCAGTACTTC,CASSERTGEQYF
few,TRBV2,TRBJ1-2,TRBD1,TGTGCCAGCAGCAAAACCACAGGGGTGGGAGGCTACACCTTC,CASSKTTGVGGYTF